This is a list of T cell receptor beta chains from one sample in a study of cytomegalovirus exposure and HLA in healthy donors. Assay: immunoSEQ multiplex PCR; the TCRdb copy retains only in-frame clones and omits some. The table lists about 64,000 clones, about 85% of them singletons. The sequenced material came from PBMCs. These receptor sequences come from a female donor in good health and CMV-seronegative. The CDR3 runs from the conserved cysteine through the conserved F or W. D genes are given only for firm matches. Size values are once, few and many counts, or a class for expanded clones, and some rows have none.

J gene	clone size	V gene	D gene	CDR3 DNA	CDR3 protein
TRBJ1-5	few	TRBV2	TRBD1	TGTGCCAGCACCGGGACAGGGGGCAATCAGCCCCAGCATTTT	CASTGTGGNQPQHF
TRBJ2-3	once	TRBV7-8	TRBD2	TGTGCCACCGGGACTAGCGGGAGGTGGGATACGCAGTATTTT	CATGTSGRWDTQYF
TRBJ1-3	NA	TRBV19	NA	TGTGCCAGTAGGGAAACGGACAGAAACACCATATATTTT	CASRETDRNTIYF
TRBJ2-1	NA	TRBV7-9	TRBD2	TGTGCCAGCAGCCCGCCGGGACTAGATTTTGAGCAGTTCTTC	CASSPPGLDFEQFF
TRBJ2-5	NA	TRBV19	NA	TGTGCCAGCTCGCTAGGGGTAGGAGAGACCCAGTACTTC	CASSLGVGETQYF
TRBJ2-3	NA	TRBV5-6	NA	TGTGCCAGCATGGAGGGGACTAGCACAGATACGCAGTATTTT	CASMEGTSTDTQYF
TRBJ2-2	NA	TRBV6-6	TRBD1	TGTGCCAACTCCGGACAGGGTGGGACCGGGGAGTTGTTTTTT	CANSGQGGTGELFF
TRBJ2-4	NA	TRBV11-2	TRBD1	TGTGCCAGCAGCTCTCAACAGGGGGGTCGGGACATTCAGTACTTC	CASSSQQGGRDIQYF
TRBJ1-5	NA	TRBV10-3	TRBD1	TGTGCCATCAGTGAGCCGCCCGGGACAGGGGCGGAATATAGCAATCAGCCCCAGCATTTT	CAISEPPGTGAEYSNQPQHF
TRBJ2-6	NA	TRBV6-1	NA	TGTGCCAGCAGTGAAGATCACGGAGGGGCCGGGGCCAACGGCCTGACTTTC	CASSEDHGGAGANGLTF
TRBJ2-2	NA	TRBV5-1	TRBD2	TGCGCCAGCAGCTTGGCCGAAGCGGGGGGGTTCGCCGGGGAGCTGTTTTTT	CASSLAEAGGFAGELFF
TRBJ2-5	NA	TRBV5-6	TRBD2	TGTGCCAGCAGCCAGGCTACGGGACTAGCAATGGAGACCCAGTACTTC	CASSQATGLAMETQYF
TRBJ2-3	NA	TRBV5-4	NA	TGTGCCAGCAGCTTGGGCGCAGGGATCGTGACAGATACGCAGTATTTT	CASSLGAGIVTDTQYF
TRBJ2-3	NA	TRBV7-6	NA	TGTGCCAGCAGCCCGGACGGGATTAGCACAGATACGCAGTATTTT	CASSPDGISTDTQYF
TRBJ2-1	NA	TRBV6-1	TRBD2	TGTGCCAGCAGTGGACGGACTAGCGGGGGGGCCCGATACAATGAGCAGTTCTTC	CASSGRTSGGARYNEQFF
TRBJ2-1	NA	TRBV7-9	TRBD2	TGTGCCAGCAGCTTAGGACTAGCGGGAAACAATGAGCAGTTCTTC	CASSLGLAGNNEQFF
TRBJ1-1	NA	TRBV27	NA	TGTGCCAGCAGTCGAACCGCCTACAGGGAAGCTTTCTTT	CASSRTAYREAFF
TRBJ2-5	NA	TRBV11-3	TRBD2	TGTGCCAGCAGCCCCGGACTAGCGGACGGAGAGACCCAGTACTTC	CASSPGLADGETQYF
TRBJ1-4	NA	TRBV6-1	NA	TGTGCCAGCAGTGAAGATCGTCCGGGGATCCAATATAGACTGTTTTTT	CASSEDRPGIQYRLFF
TRBJ1-1	NA	TRBV5-1	NA	TGCGCCAGCAGCTTGGTTCGCGGGTCGGCGAACACTGAAGCTTTCTTT	CASSLVRGSANTEAFF
TRBJ2-1	NA	TRBV27	TRBD2	TGTGCCAGCAGCTTCACTAGCGGGAGGGCTCGGGGTTCCTACAATGAGCAGTTCTTC	CASSFTSGRARGSYNEQFF
TRBJ2-5	NA	TRBV28	TRBD2	TGTGCCAGCAGTTTAGACAGGCTGTGGACTAGCGACCATCAAGAGACCCAGTACTTC	CASSLDRLWTSDHQETQYF
TRBJ2-5	NA	TRBV9	TRBD2	TGTGCCAGCAGCGTAGCCCACGGAGCTAGCGGGGGGCAAGAGACCCAGTACTTC	CASSVAHGASGGQETQYF
TRBJ2-1	NA	TRBV28	TRBD2	TGTGCCAGCAGCCTCGGGAGGTCCGATGGATTCTTC	CASSLGRSDGFF
TRBJ2-2	few	TRBV7-2	NA	TGTGCCAGCAGACCTCCGGGGGGCTTGTCGGCGGGGGAGCTGTTTTTT	CASRPPGGLSAGELFF
TRBJ1-6	NA	TRBV25-1	NA	TGTGCCAGCAGTGACACCAGGGGAACCCCCTATTCACCCCTCCACTTT	CASSDTRGTPYSPLHF
TRBJ2-7	once	TRBV5-6	TRBD1	TGTGCCAGCAGCCCGAGGGGGCATTCACCCTTCGGCGAGCAGTACTTC	CASSPRGHSPFGEQYF
TRBJ1-2	NA	TRBV19	TRBD1	TGTGCCAGTAGTCCCAGACAGGGGGCGAAGAAGTTTTCTGGCTACACCTTC	CASSPRQGAKKFSGYTF
TRBJ1-1	NA	TRBV19	NA	TGTGCCAGTACGAGGGGGTTCAGCACTGAAGCTTTCTTT	CASTRGFSTEAFF
TRBJ2-3	NA	TRBV27	NA	TGTGCCAGCAGTTCCAGGGGCAGGGGCACAGATACGCAGTATTTT	CASSSRGRGTDTQYF
TRBJ1-5	few	TRBV28	NA	TGTGCCAGCAGTTTAGGGGGTGACAGGAATCAGCCCCAGCATTTT	CASSLGGDRNQPQHF
TRBJ2-7	NA	TRBV28	NA	TGTGCCAGCAGTCCTACGAAATCCTACGAGCAGTACTTC	CASSPTKSYEQYF
TRBJ1-2	NA	TRBV29-1	NA	TGCAGCGCCACACAGGCTTCGGCGTCCGATGGCTACACCTTC	CSATQASASDGYTF
TRBJ2-1	NA	TRBV10-3	NA	TGTGCCATCAGATTGGGGCGGGAACCGGGGAATGAGCAGTTCTTC	CAIRLGREPGNEQFF
TRBJ2-5	NA	TRBV7-9	NA	TGTGCCAGCAGCTTTATGGGCGGGGAGACCCAGTACTTC	CASSFMGGETQYF
TRBJ1-4	NA	TRBV7-2	NA	TGTGCCAGCAGCTTATCACAGGGTGGGAGTGAAAAACTGTTTTTT	CASSLSQGGSEKLFF
TRBJ2-3	NA	TRBV5-1	TRBD2	TGCGCCAGCAGCCCCCTGACTAGCGGAGCCACAGATACGCAGTATTTT	CASSPLTSGATDTQYF
TRBJ2-3	NA	TRBV28	TRBD2	TGTGCCAGCAGGAAAATGCGGGGGTACACAGATACGCAGTATTTT	CASRKMRGYTDTQYF
TRBJ2-1	NA	TRBV28	TRBD2	TGTGCCAGCAGTTTAATGGGGACTAGCGGGAGAAATGAGCAGTTCTTC	CASSLMGTSGRNEQFF
TRBJ2-7	few	TRBV11-2	NA	TGTGCCAGCTCCCCGCGGGGCCGGGACAGCTTCTACGAGCAGTACTTC	CASSPRGRDSFYEQYF